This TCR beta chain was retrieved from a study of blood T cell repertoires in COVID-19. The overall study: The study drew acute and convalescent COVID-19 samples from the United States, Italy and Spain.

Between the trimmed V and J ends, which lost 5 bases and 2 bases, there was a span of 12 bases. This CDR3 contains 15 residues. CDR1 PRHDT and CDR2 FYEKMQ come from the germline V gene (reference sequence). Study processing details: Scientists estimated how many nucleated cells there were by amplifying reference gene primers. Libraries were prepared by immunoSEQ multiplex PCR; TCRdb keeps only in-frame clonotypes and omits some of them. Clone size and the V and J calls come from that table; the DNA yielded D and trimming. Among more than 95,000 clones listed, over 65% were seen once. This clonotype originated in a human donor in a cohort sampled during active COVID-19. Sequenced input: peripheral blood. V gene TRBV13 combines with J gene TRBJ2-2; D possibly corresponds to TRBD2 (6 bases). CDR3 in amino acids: CASSMGLPNTGELFF. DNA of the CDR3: TGTGCCAGCAGCATGGGACTCCCCAACACCGGGGAGCTGTTTTTT.